The clone carrying this TCR beta chain was recorded at least ten times. The antigen remains undetermined. Investigators prepared the TCR beta libraries by applying iRepertoire HTBI primers and Arm-PCR of CDR3 regions. MiXCR was run by TCRdb on the multiplex PCR reads, yielding one entry per CDR3 protein. The repertoire has 500,000 to 700,000 distinct CDR3 sequences, 16% of them found once; the top ten carry approximately 18%. From germline, CDR1 is MDHEN and CDR2 SYDVKM. The CDR3 length is 15 residues. The J segment lost 6 bases and the V segment lost 0 bases, leaving 2 bases of the junction unmatched. Time point specified: newly diagnosed GD, antithyroid drugs for less than 3 months. TCR sequences were obtained from RNA taken from PBMCs. This sample is part of a study of regulatory T cells in long-lasting Graves disease. Notes on the study in general: Persistent disease showed a preference for TRBV28, TRBJ1-2 and TRBJ2-5.

This same sample was also part of a study on T cells in Graves' hyperthyroidism and ophthalmopathy. That source reports: The HTBI primer set drove a first-round RT-PCR of the TCR CDR3. Ophthalmopathy was separated from stable hyperthyroidism by a 13 V-J model. Before onset, ophthalmopathy was predicted by the model a median about six months earlier.

The sequencing used peripheral blood mononuclear cells (PBMCs), collected at new diagnosis, from a patient treated with antithyroid drugs. The V call is TRBV28, the J call TRBJ2-1; 10 bases agree with TRBD2. The receptor was derived from a woman in her 30s with Graves disease. The CDR3 loop is CASSLWASGSNEQFF. For the CDR3, the DNA is TGTGCCAGCAGTTTATGGGCTAGCGGGAGCAATGAGCAGTTCTTC.